Listed here are 28 T cell receptor beta chains from one sample, sequenced in a study of blood T cell repertoires in COVID-19. Assay used: immunoSEQ multiplex PCR; TCRdb lists only in-frame clones, some missing. The sample has some 150,000 clones, around 89% seen once. Sequences were obtained from PBMCs or T cells enriched from blood (not recorded which). The receptors come from a woman younger than 45 with acute COVID-19.

V is TRBV10-3 and J is TRBJ1-2; TRBD1 aligns across 7 bases. The germline CDR1 and CDR2 sequences are ENHRY and SYGVKD. The CDR3 covers 13 residues. V shed 5 bases and J 8 bases; nucleotides not matched to a gene: 8. CDR3 nucleotides: TGTGCCATCAGTATAGACAGGGCTGCCGGCTACACCTTC. It encodes CAISIDRAAGYTF.

V usage is TRBV7-2 and J usage is TRBJ1-2; 12 bases are a match to TRBD1. Trimming at V came to 5 bases and at J to 8 bases, leaving 6 bases not matched to a gene. Per germline, CDR1 SGHTA and CDR2 FQGNSA. The CDR3 loop spans 14 amino acids. CDR3 protein: CASSGRDRGRGYTF. CDR3 DNA: TGTGCCAGCAGCGGCCGGGACAGGGGGCGGGGCTACACCTTC. The full variable domain, in which reference TRBV7-2 and TRBJ1-2 provide the parts outside the CDR3, is GAGVSQSPSNKVTEKGKDVELRCDPISGHTALYWYRQSLGQGLEFLIYFQGNSAPDKSGLPSDRFSAERTGGSVSTLTIQRTQQEDSAVYLCASSGRDRGRGYTFGSGTRLTVV.

The J gene is TRBJ2-3, the V gene TRBV4-3, with 7 bases lining up with TRBD1. CDR3 size: 16 residues. V shed 0 bases and J 3 bases; nucleotides not matched to a gene: 6. From germline, CDR1 is LGHNA and CDR2 YSLEER. The CDR3 loop is CASSQDRGISTDTQYF. Written as DNA, the CDR3 is TGCGCCAGCAGCCAAGACAGGGGGATAAGTACAGATACGCAGTATTTT.

This chain links TRBV19 with TRBJ1-2; perhaps TRBD1 as D (6 bases). Looked up from germline, CDR1 is LNHDA and CDR2 is SQIVND (reference sequence). Trimming took 3 bases from V and 5 from J, leaving 16 bases between them. The CDR3 sequence is 15 residues long. CDR3 DNA: TGTGCCAGTAGTATCCCACCGGGGACACTGTATGGCTACACCTTC. Amino acids: CASSIPPGTLYGYTF. Drawing the rest from reference TRBV19 and TRBJ1-2, the complete variable domain is DGGITQSPKYLFRKEGQNVTLSCEQNLNHDAMYWYRQDPGQGLRLIYYSQIVNDFQKGDIAEGYSVSREKKESFPLTVTSAQKNPTAFYLCASSIPPGTLYGYTFGSGTRLTVV.

The chain links TRBV30 to TRBJ2-3; 7 bases match TRBD1. The J segment lost 7 bases and the V segment lost 7 bases, leaving 5 bases of the junction unmatched. The CDR3 length is 11 residues. Germline assignment: CDR1 GTSNPN and CDR2 SVGIG (reference sequence). CDR3 bases: TGTGCCTCTTCGGACAGGCATACGCAGTATTTT. This encodes CASSDRHTQYF.

V usage is TRBV5-1 and J usage is TRBJ2-5; 7 bases agree with TRBD2. The CDR3 loop spans 16 amino acids. Germline V CDR1 and CDR2: SGHRS, YFSETQ. V trimming: 0 bases; J trimming: 1 base; junction bases outside the gene matches: 6. This CDR3 is CASSLVTLAAQETQYF. In nucleotides, the CDR3 is TGCGCCAGCAGCTTGGTAACGCTAGCGGCCCAAGAGACCCAGTACTTC.

This clone showed up just a few times. Other DNA sequences of this sample code for an identical CDR3. The chain employs TRBV28 and TRBJ1-3, with a tentative D call TRBD1 (5 bases). Germline V lookup: CDR1 MDHEN, CDR2 SYDVKM. The CDR3 runs to 14 residues. V lost 8 bases to trimming and J lost 0 bases, with 11 bases between them. CDR3 sequence: CASRTSSSGNTIYF. The DNA for the CDR3 is TGTGCCAGCCGGACATCCAGCTCTGGAAACACCATATATTTT.

The chain uses TRBV28 and TRBJ2-7, with TRBD2 identical over 10 bases. V lost 6 bases and J lost 2; bases outside the gene matches: 7. The V gene's germline CDR1 is MDHEN and CDR2 SYDVKM. CDR3 length equals 15 residues. CDR3 residues: CASSQLAGITYEQYF. In nucleotides, the CDR3 is TGTGCCAGCAGCCAACTAGCGGGAATTACCTACGAGCAGTACTTC.

This clone was picked up a small number of times. The chain has TRBV7-3 and TRBJ2-2; 9 bases match TRBD1. Per germline, CDR1 SGHTA and CDR2 FQGTGA. Trimming at V came to 4 bases and at J to 4 bases, leaving 1 base not matched to a gene. The CDR3 consists of 14 residues. The CDR3 loop is CASSWGQGTGELFF. For the CDR3, the DNA is TGTGCCAGCAGCTGGGGACAGGGCACCGGGGAGCTGTTTTTT.

The rearrangement uses TRBV13 and TRBJ1-2, with TRBD1 identical over 9 bases. CDR1 and CDR2 from the germline V gene are PRHDT and FYEKMQ (reference sequence). V lost 3 bases, J lost 5 bases, and 4 bases stayed unmatched. The CDR3 has 14 residues. This CDR3 is CASSFLQGAYGYTF. The CDR3 region has the DNA TGTGCCAGCAGCTTCCTACAGGGGGCGTATGGCTACACCTTC.

The chain links TRBV30 to TRBJ2-5; D may be TRBD1 (5 bases). The CDR3 spans 14 residues. With 0 bases removed from V and 3 bases from J, the gap between germline ends came to 11 bases. Germline-derived CDR1 and CDR2 are GTSNPN and SVGIG (reference sequence). This chain's CDR3 is CAWSVGAVKETQYF. Here the CDR3 DNA reads TGTGCCTGGAGTGTAGGGGCGGTGAAAGAGACCCAGTACTTC.

The chain uses TRBV5-1 and TRBJ2-3, with 11 bases aligning to TRBD2. This CDR3 is built from 18 residues. Trimming removed 2 bases from V and 0 bases from J; junction bases left unmatched: 8. The germline V gene has CDR1 SGHRS and CDR2 YFSETQ. The CDR3 reads CASSLPGLADSSTDTQYF. In DNA, the CDR3 is TGCGCCAGCAGCTTACCGGGACTAGCGGACTCTAGCACAGATACGCAGTATTTT.

This clone was seen once. This chain joins TRBV7-9 and TRBJ2-1; possible D gene TRBD1, 6 bases. Germline V gene data show CDR1 as SEHNR and CDR2 as FQNEAQ (reference sequence). The length of the CDR3 is 13 residues. Trimming left V 5 bases short and J 4 bases short, with 9 bases between. CDR3 DNA: TGTGCCAGCAGCCTAGGACAGTACAATGAGCAGTTCTTC. Protein sequence: CASSLGQYNEQFF.

The chain joins TRBV5-6 to TRBJ1-2, with 7 bases matching TRBD1. This CDR3 is built from 15 residues. With 0 bases clipped from V and 3 bases from J, the junction kept 5 bases outside the gene matches. CDR1 and CDR2 (germline): SGHDT, YYEEEE. CDR3 amino acids: CASSLGQGVYYGYTF. CDR3 nucleotide sequence: TGTGCCAGCAGCTTGGGACAGGGCGTTTACTATGGCTACACCTTC.

This clone was counted a single time. V is TRBV21-1 and J is TRBJ2-2; TRBD1 is the table's D call, not checked against the DNA. TRBV21-1 is termed a pseudogene. CDR3 length equals 18 residues. The CDR3 DNA follows: TGTGCCAGCAGCAGTTGTACAGGGCCTGGAGAGAGCACCGGGGAGCTGTTTTTT. It translates to CASSSCTGPGESTGELFF.

V is TRBV29-1 and J is TRBJ1-2, with a weak D call TRBD1 (6 bases). V was shortened by 6 bases and J by 0 bases, with 11 bases between the two germline ends. This CDR3 comprises 13 residues. Germline CDR1 is SQVTM and CDR2 is ANQGSEA. Here the CDR3 DNA reads TGCAGCGTGGGGGCAGGGCCTAACTATGGCTACACCTTC. Translating gives CSVGAGPNYGYTF.

The V and J genes are TRBV28 and TRBJ2-7, with D possibly TRBD2 on 5 matching bases. Looked up from germline, CDR1 is MDHEN and CDR2 is SYDVKM. Trimming left V 6 bases short and J 6 bases short, with 15 bases between. The CDR3 is 13 residues long. The CDR3 nucleotides are TGTGCCAGCAGCGCCCCCGGGGTGGGCGAGCAGTACTTC. Its protein is CASSAPGVGEQYF.

This rearrangement joins TRBV19 to TRBJ2-2; D remains unclear. Trimming stripped 5 bases from V and 3 bases from J, with 10 bases between. CDR3 length: 14 residues. Germline values: CDR1 LNHDA, CDR2 SQIVND (reference sequence). The chain's CDR3 is CASSSPGYTGELFF. In DNA form, the CDR3 reads TGTGCCAGTAGTTCGCCCGGGTACACCGGGGAGCTGTTTTTT.

This clone appeared a few times. CDR3 amino acids: CATTGVTYNEQFF. The CDR3 DNA reads TGTGCCACCACAGGGGTTACCTACAATGAGCAGTTCTTC. The gene calls are TRBV15 and TRBJ2-1; tentative D call: TRBD1 (6 bases). The germline V and J ends were trimmed by 7 bases and 2 bases, with 9 bases remaining between them. Germline-derived CDR1 and CDR2 are LNHNV and YYDKDF (reference sequence). The CDR3 spans 13 residues.

V is TRBV18 and J is TRBJ2-7, with 7 nucleotides matching TRBD2. The CDR3 consists of 14 residues. From germline, CDR1 is KGHSH and CDR2 LQKENI. The V segment lost 5 bases and the J segment 5 bases; nucleotides outside the gene matches: 9. The chain's CDR3 is CASSFAGEEDEQYF. The CDR3 nucleotides are TGTGCCAGCTCATTCGCGGGAGAGGAGGACGAGCAGTACTTC.

This clone appeared a few times. This chain's CDR3 is CASSFASVTYNEQFF. In DNA, the CDR3 is TGCGCCAGCAGCTTTGCTAGCGTCACCTACAATGAGCAGTTCTTC. The V gene is TRBV5-1, the J gene TRBJ2-1; the D gene is possibly TRBD2 (6 bases). In germline, CDR1 is SGHRS, CDR2 YFSETQ. The germline V and J ends were trimmed by 2 bases and 2 bases, with 11 bases remaining between them. This CDR3 comprises 15 residues.

The chain joins TRBV4-3 to TRBJ1-6; the D is unclear. Germline V gene data show CDR1 as LGHNA and CDR2 as YSLEER. Trimming stripped 1 base from V and 9 bases from J, with 16 bases between. The CDR3 runs to 16 residues. The CDR3 DNA reads TGCGCCAGCAGCCAAGGCGCGCACAGTCTCCTTTCACCCCTCCACTTT. Its translation is CASSQGAHSLLSPLHF.

J is TRBJ1-1 and V is TRBV7-9; no firm D call. With 2 bases removed from V and 3 bases from J, the gap between germline ends came to 10 bases. This CDR3 has 14 residues. The germline gives CDR1 SEHNR, CDR2 FQNEAQ (reference sequence). The CDR3 DNA reads as TGTGCCAGCAGCTTAAGCACGGGGTACACTGAAGCTTTCTTT. Protein: CASSLSTGYTEAFF.

The gene calls are TRBV5-1 and TRBJ1-2; 8 bases fit TRBD1. V shed 3 bases and J 4 bases; nucleotides not matched to a gene: 8. The CDR3 sequence is 15 residues long. Germline V CDR1 and CDR2: SGHRS, YFSETQ. The CDR3, as DNA: TGCGCCAGCAGCTCCAGCCCGACAGGGGCCTATGGCTACACCTTC. It encodes CASSSSPTGAYGYTF.

The gene calls are TRBV28 and TRBJ1-1; 8 bases map to TRBD1. From germline, CDR1 is MDHEN and CDR2 SYDVKM. The CDR3 totals 16 residues. V shed 6 bases, J shed 3 bases, and the junction held 12 bases outside the gene matches. As DNA, the CDR3 is TGTGCCAGCAGACCGACAGGGGAGGGATGGGACACTGAAGCTTTCTTT. Amino acids: CASRPTGEGWDTEAFF.

This clone was recorded once. The chain recombines TRBV25-1 with TRBJ2-7, with D perhaps matching TRBD2 (6 bases). This CDR3 is 14 amino acids long. Germline V gives CDR1 MGHDK, CDR2 SYGVNS. V lost 3 bases and J 3 bases, leaving 12 bases between the germline ends. The DNA for the CDR3 is TGTGCCAGCAGTGAGCCCGGGACTCGCTACGAGCAGTACTTC. Translation gives CASSEPGTRYEQYF.

The V gene is TRBV6-2 or TRBV6-3, the J gene TRBJ1-2; possible D gene TRBD1, 5 bases. V lost 5 bases, J lost 5 bases, and 18 bases lay in between. The CDR3 spans 15 residues. In germline, CDR1 is MNHEY, CDR2 SVGEGT. The CDR3 nucleotides are TGTGCCAGCAGTGCAACAGGAGCCCAATGGTATGGCTACACCTTC. Its translation is CASSATGAQWYGYTF.

This sequence joins TRBV6-2 or TRBV6-3 and TRBJ2-1; 9 nucleotides agree with TRBD2. Losses at the gene ends were 2 bases for V and 6 bases for J; bases not matched to a gene: 5. CDR1 is MNHEY, CDR2 SVGEGT, per germline. The CDR3 extends over 15 amino acids. CDR3 bases: TGTGCCAGCAGTTACAGTAGCGGGGGAGGCAATGAGCAGTTCTTC. Translation gives CASSYSSGGGNEQFF.